In this sample, the clone carrying this T cell receptor beta chain turned up many times. Its antigen remains unknown. From RNA transcripts, TCR beta CDR3 regions were amplified. During a first-round RT-PCR of the TCR CDR3, the HTBI primer set was used. MiXCR, applied by TCRdb to the multiplex PCR reads, yields one record per CDR3 protein. The repertoire holds fewer than 500,000 distinct CDR3 sequences, with roughly 15% as singletons. The sample comes from a study of T cells in Graves' hyperthyroidism and ophthalmopathy. Regarding the study as a whole: Model-based prediction identified ophthalmopathy a median roughly six months prior to its onset. Blood samples included most of the expanded thyroid clonotypes exceeding 0.001.

Clinical symptoms, serum thyroxine and TRAb, thyroid ultrasound and orbital computed tomography were used for the diagnoses. This sample holds PBMCs from approximately 9 ml fresh peripheral blood. V lost 2 bases and J lost 4, with 13 bases in between. Germline V gene sequence: CDR1 MNHNY, CDR2 SVGAGI (reference sequence). The CDR3 length is 15 residues. The sequencing input was blood. The J gene is TRBJ2-3, the V gene TRBV6-6, with D perhaps TRBD1 (7 bases). This receptor was identified in a man between 18 and 29 years old with Graves' ophthalmopathy. The CDR3 here is CASSYPRGEADTQYF. The CDR3 DNA is TGTGCCAGCAGTTACCCCAGGGGGGAGGCAGATACGCAGTATTTT.